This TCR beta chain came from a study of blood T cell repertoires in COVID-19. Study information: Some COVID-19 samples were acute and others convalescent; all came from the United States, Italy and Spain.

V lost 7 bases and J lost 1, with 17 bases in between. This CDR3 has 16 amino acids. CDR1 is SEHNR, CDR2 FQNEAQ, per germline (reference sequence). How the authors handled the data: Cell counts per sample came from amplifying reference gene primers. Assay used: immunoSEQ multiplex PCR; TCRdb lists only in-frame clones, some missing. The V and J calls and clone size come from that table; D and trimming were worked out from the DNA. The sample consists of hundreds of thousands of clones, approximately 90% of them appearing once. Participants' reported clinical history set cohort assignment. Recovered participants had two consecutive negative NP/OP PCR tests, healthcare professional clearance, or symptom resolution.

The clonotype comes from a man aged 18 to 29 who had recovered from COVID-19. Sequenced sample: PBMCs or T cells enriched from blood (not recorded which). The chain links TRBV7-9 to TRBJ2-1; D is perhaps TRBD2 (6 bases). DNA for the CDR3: TGTGCCAGCACCCCGTCGGAGGGCCTTTCCTACAATGAGCAGTTCTTC. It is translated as CASTPSEGLSYNEQFF.